The sample holds many counts of the clone carrying this T cell receptor beta chain. The target antigen is unknown. Primed by a sample-barcoded 5' primer and a J-beta primer mix, a second PCR proceeded for 7 to 11 cycles. Via MiXCR, TCRdb re-called the 5' RACE reads, giving one row per CDR3 protein. The sample holds more than 750,000 distinct CDR3 sequences, 25% to 30% seen once. This record belongs to a study of blood T cells in healthy people across ages. Points from the study as a whole: Donors of long life had a larger count of naive CD4+ cells and greater diversity than aged donors. Because donor CMV status was unknown, expanded clonotype changes were possibly confounded. Those diversity estimates obtained from one million T cells were thought to be underestimates.

Each of the donors had approximately 10 milliliters of peripheral blood drawn into EDTA-treated Vacutainer tubes. The CDR3 has 15 amino acids. Germline V gene sequence: CDR1 SGHTA, CDR2 FQGNSA. V lost 5 bases, J lost 9 bases, and 13 bases stayed unmatched. In addition, the sample was reused for a study of T cells of mothers and their children.

This sequence was found in a woman between 35 and 50 years old in good health. The material sequenced was blood. J is TRBJ2-1 and V is TRBV7-2; 7 bases map to TRBD2. The CDR3 DNA follows: TGTGCCAGCAGCCCCGGCGGGGGACTCCAGCCTGAGCAGTTCTTC. Amino acids: CASSPGGGLQPEQFF.